A single sample is the source of the 25 T cell receptor beta chains below, sequenced in a study of OX40 agonist ivuxolimab in advanced cancers. The assay was immunoSEQ multiplex PCR, and TCRdb's table has in-frame clones only and misses some. The sample contains tens of thousands of clones, approximately 89% of which appear only once. Sequencing was performed on CD4+ or CD8+ T cells sorted from blood, taken in a trial of the OX40 agonist ivuxolimab. The receptors were sampled from an adult with an advanced solid tumor such as melanoma, head and neck, liver or kidney cancer.

This clone was seen just once. The gene calls are TRBV6-5 and TRBJ1-3; no reliable D call. The germline V gene has CDR1 MNHEY and CDR2 SVGAGI. V gave up 2 bases and J gave up 0 bases, with 8 bases separating them. This CDR3 contains 15 residues. CDR3 region: CASSYGVSSGNTIYF. In nucleotides, the CDR3 is TGTGCCAGCAGTTACGGGGTCTCCTCTGGAAACACCATATATTTT.

This chain uses TRBV5-1 with TRBJ1-1; D is undetermined. The CDR3 loop spans 15 amino acids. Trimming cost V 4 bases and J 1 base, with 14 bases left between them. Germline assignment: CDR1 SGHRS and CDR2 YFSETQ. CDR3 residues: CASSTDGWGNTEAFF. Here the CDR3 DNA reads TGCGCCAGCAGCACCGATGGATGGGGGAACACTGAAGCTTTCTTT. Using reference TRBV5-1 and TRBJ1-1 for the parts outside the CDR3, the full variable domain is KAGVTQTPRYLIKTRGQQVTLSCSPISGHRSVSWYQQTPGQGLQFLFEYFSETQRNKGNFPGRFSGRQFSNSRSEMNVSTLELGDSALYLCASSTDGWGNTEAFFGQGTRLTVV.

The chain employs TRBV2 and TRBJ2-4; D call uncertain. The ends were cut back, 6 bases at V and 0 bases at J, with 12 bases in the middle. The CDR3 runs to 15 residues. CDR1 and CDR2 from the germline V gene are SNHLY and FYNNEI. CDR3 region: CASSDDGVAKNIQYF. In DNA form, the CDR3 reads TGTGCCAGCAGCGACGATGGGGTAGCCAAAAACATTCAGTACTTC.

This rearrangement joins TRBV7-9 to TRBJ1-2; D is perhaps TRBD1 (5 bases). This CDR3 is 12 amino acids long. V lost 10 bases, J lost 7 bases, and 16 bases lay in between. Germline CDR1 reads SEHNR; CDR2 reads FQNEAQ (reference sequence). CDR3 loop: CATKTEFLGYTF. DNA for the CDR3: TGTGCCACCAAGACAGAATTCCTTGGCTACACCTTC.

The chain links TRBV19 to TRBJ1-2, with TRBD1 matching over 8 bases. V shed 6 bases and J 4 bases; nucleotides not matched to a gene: 7. Germline CDR1 and CDR2: LNHDA and SQIVND (reference sequence). The CDR3 sequence is 14 residues long. The CDR3 is CASSRQGNTYGYTF. The CDR3, as DNA: TGTGCCAGTAGCCGACAGGGGAATACCTATGGCTACACCTTC.

This chain connects TRBV29-1 to TRBJ1-1; D uncertain. This CDR3 is built from 13 residues. The germline V gene has CDR1 SQVTM and CDR2 ANQGSEA. Deletions cut 4 bases from V and 0 bases from J, with 9 bases between. The chain's CDR3 is CSVVIGMNTEAFF. The CDR3 bases are TGCAGCGTTGTAATAGGAATGAACACTGAAGCTTTCTTT.

The chain employs TRBV30 and TRBJ1-3, with D uncertain. V gave up 0 bases and J gave up 3 bases, with 6 bases separating them. This CDR3 is built from 13 residues. The germline V gene encodes CDR1 GTSNPN and CDR2 SVGIG (reference sequence). The CDR3 here is CAWSVQNGNTIYF. The CDR3 region has the DNA TGTGCCTGGAGTGTTCAGAATGGAAACACCATATATTTT.

The chain recombines TRBV2 with TRBJ2-4, with D possibly TRBD2 on 6 matching bases. V was clipped by 10 bases and J by 3 bases, with 13 bases between them. The CDR3 contains 13 residues. From germline, CDR1 is SNHLY and CDR2 FYNNEI. CDR3 region: CAMRDGGKNIQYF. CDR3 coding DNA: TGTGCCATGAGGGACGGGGGCAAAAACATTCAGTACTTC.

J is TRBJ1-6 and V is TRBV2; perhaps TRBD1 as D (6 bases). The CDR3 totals 15 residues. Germline CDR1 and CDR2: SNHLY and FYNNEI. Trimming pared 6 bases from V and 0 bases from J, leaving 9 bases between. CDR3 bases: TGTGCCAGCAGAGACAGGAGCTCCTATAATTCACCCCTCCACTTT. The encoded protein is CASRDRSSYNSPLHF.

This clone was seen a single time. The chain employs TRBV6-4 and TRBJ1-2; a possible D gene is TRBD1 (5 bases). From germline, CDR1 is MRHNA and CDR2 SNTAGT. The CDR3 is 14 residues long. V was shortened by 2 bases and J by 4 bases, with 11 bases between the two germline ends. CDR3 protein: CASSDPGTGYGYTF. The CDR3 DNA follows: TGTGCCAGCAGTGACCCCGGGACGGGCTATGGCTACACCTTC.

This clone was detected only once. The V call is TRBV5-4, the J call TRBJ1-4; TRBD1 might be the D (5 bases). The germline V gene encodes CDR1 SGHNT and CDR2 YYREEE (reference sequence). V was clipped by 2 bases and J by 8 bases, with 7 bases between them. The CDR3 runs 12 residues. The CDR3 reads CASSFGGEKLFF. The CDR3 DNA follows: TGTGCCAGCAGCTTCGGGGGGGAAAAACTGTTTTTT.

As for this clone: At the DNA level, this CDR3 is encoded by other sequences in the same sample as well. The chain is built from TRBV6-1 and TRBJ2-7; TRBD1 matches 7 bases. Per germline, CDR1 MNHNS and CDR2 SASEGT. Unmatched junction bases numbered 5, after V lost 4 bases and J lost 2 bases. This CDR3 spans 14 amino acids. The CDR3 region is CASSGPTGPYEQYF. Written as DNA, the CDR3 is TGTGCCAGCAGTGGGCCGACAGGGCCCTACGAGCAGTACTTC.

The chain has TRBV6-4 and TRBJ2-1; 8 bases agree with TRBD1. The germline V gene encodes CDR1 MRHNA and CDR2 SNTAGT. Trimming took 5 bases from V and 2 from J; bases not matched to a gene: 8. This CDR3 spans 16 amino acids. CDR3 DNA sequence: TGTGCCAGCAGTCAAAAAGGACAGGGACCCTACAATGAGCAGTTCTTC. It specifies CASSQKGQGPYNEQFF.

The CDR3 reads CASSGLSGNTIYF. For the CDR3, the DNA is TGTGCCAGCAGCGGACTCTCTGGAAACACCATATATTTT. This chain links TRBV6-5 with TRBJ1-3; no reliable D call. The germline V and J ends were trimmed by 6 bases and 0 bases, with 6 bases remaining between them. CDR3 size: 13 residues. CDR1 MNHEY and CDR2 SVGAGI come from the germline V gene.

For the CDR3, the DNA is TGTGCCAGTAGTATTCAAGGGGCGCGAGCCGGAAACACCATATATTTT. It encodes CASSIQGARAGNTIYF. The rearrangement joins TRBV19 to TRBJ1-3; a weak D match, TRBD1 (5 bases). Trimming removed 3 bases from V and 4 bases from J, with 16 bases in between. CDR1 and CDR2 (germline): LNHDA, SQIVND (reference sequence). The CDR3 is 16 amino acids.

The chain uses TRBV2 and TRBJ1-2, with 9 bases fitting TRBD1. The V gene end was trimmed by 8 bases and the J gene end by 1 base; junction bases not matched to a gene: 8. The CDR3 consists of 15 residues. CDR1 and CDR2 from the germline V gene are SNHLY and FYNNEI. The DNA of the CDR3 is TGTGCCAGCCGACCTACAGGGGGCAATAACTATGGCTACACCTTC. It encodes CASRPTGGNNYGYTF.

This clone was found a few times. The rearrangement links TRBV30 to TRBJ1-5; no reliable D call. Germline loops: CDR1 GTSNPN, CDR2 SVGIG (reference sequence). The ends were cut back, 4 bases at V and 0 bases at J, with 7 bases in the middle. The CDR3 length is 13 residues. CDR3 in DNA: TGTGCCTGGACGTCCAATAGCAATCAGCCCCAGCATTTT. Protein sequence: CAWTSNSNQPQHF.

The V gene is TRBV5-1, the J gene TRBJ2-6; D might be TRBD1 (5 bases). CDR3 length: 15 residues. Trimming took 4 bases from V and 1 from J, leaving 9 bases between them. Germline assignment: CDR1 SGHRS and CDR2 YFSETQ. The CDR3: CASSAGISGANVLTF. CDR3 DNA: TGCGCCAGCAGCGCAGGGATTTCTGGGGCCAACGTCCTGACTTTC.

This chain joins TRBV5-8 and TRBJ2-7, with D tentatively TRBD2 (7 bases). Germline V gene lookup returns CDR1 SGHTS and CDR2 YDEGEE. The CDR3 spans 15 residues. V lost 0 bases, J lost 7 bases, and 17 bases lay in between. This CDR3 reads CASSLEPAGAGEQYF. The CDR3 DNA is TGTGCCAGCAGCTTGGAGCCTGCGGGGGCGGGGGAGCAGTACTTC.

This clone was found once. V is TRBV6-1 and J is TRBJ1-2, with 10 bases aligning to TRBD1. V dropped 4 bases and J dropped 3; count of bases not matched to a gene: 5. This CDR3 region has 15 residues. Germline-derived CDR1 and CDR2 are MNHNS and SASEGT. The DNA for the CDR3 is TGTGCCAGCAGTGCCGACAGGGGGCGTTACTATGGCTACACCTTC. It translates to CASSADRGRYYGYTF.

The CDR3, as DNA: TGTGCCAGCAGCCCAGGACAGAACGAGCAGTACTTC. Its protein product is CASSPGQNEQYF. The chain uses TRBV11-3 and TRBJ2-7, with D perhaps matching TRBD1 (6 bases). The length of the CDR3 is 12 residues. The germline V gene encodes CDR1 SGHNT and CDR2 YENEEA. The V end was cut by 5 bases, the J end by 5 bases, with 10 bases between.

This chain connects TRBV19 to TRBJ2-5; TRBD2 matches 7 bases. J was trimmed by 9 bases and V by 5 bases; bases with no gene match: 18. Germline V gene data show CDR1 as LNHDA and CDR2 as SQIVND (reference sequence). The CDR3 has 16 residues. CDR3 sequence: CASSPRSGALVGAQYF. The DNA for the CDR3 is TGTGCCAGTAGTCCTAGAAGCGGGGCACTCGTCGGGGCCCAGTACTTC.

This clone was detected only once. The chain joins TRBV10-2 to TRBJ2-1; D uncertain. CDR3 length equals 15 residues. Germline-derived CDR1 and CDR2 are WSHSY and SAAADI. V dropped 6 bases and J dropped 7 bases, with 19 bases sitting between them. The CDR3 is CASRLGPGIRNEQFF. The DNA for the CDR3 is TGCGCCAGCAGGCTAGGGCCCGGAATTAGAAATGAGCAGTTCTTC.

The chain is built from TRBV2 and TRBJ2-7; 8 bases line up with TRBD1. V was pared by 5 bases and J by 2 bases, with 8 bases of the junction left unmatched. This CDR3 spans 15 amino acids. Per germline, CDR1 SNHLY and CDR2 FYNNEI. The CDR3 reads CASSYGTGGTYEQYF. The CDR3 DNA is TGTGCCAGCAGTTACGGGACAGGCGGGACCTACGAGCAGTACTTC.

This rearrangement joins TRBV7-8 to TRBJ1-2; D is ambiguous. CDR1 is SGHVS, CDR2 FQNEAQ, per germline. This CDR3 has 13 amino acids. V lost 0 bases to trimming and J lost 2 bases, with 4 bases between them. CDR3 protein: CASSLAGNYGYTF. The CDR3 DNA reads TGTGCCAGCAGCTTAGCAGGGAACTATGGCTACACCTTC.